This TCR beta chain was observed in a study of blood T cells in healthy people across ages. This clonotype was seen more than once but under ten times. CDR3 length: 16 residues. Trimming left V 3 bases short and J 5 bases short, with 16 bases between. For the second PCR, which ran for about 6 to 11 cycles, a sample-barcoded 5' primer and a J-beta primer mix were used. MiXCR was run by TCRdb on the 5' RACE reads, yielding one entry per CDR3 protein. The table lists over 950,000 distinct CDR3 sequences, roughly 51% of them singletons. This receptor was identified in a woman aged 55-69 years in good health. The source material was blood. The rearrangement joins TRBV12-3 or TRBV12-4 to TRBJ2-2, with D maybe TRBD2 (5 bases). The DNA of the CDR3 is TGTGCCAGCAGTTTGAGTGGGAGAGGTGGTACCGGGGAGCTGTTTTTT. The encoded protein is CASSLSGRGGTGELFF.